This T cell receptor beta chain was recorded in a study of a mutant IDH1 vaccine in newly diagnosed glioma. The time point was: week 47, end of study. The vaccine gave 300 ug of a 20-mer mutant IDH1 peptide subcutaneously per dose. Profiled with immunoSEQ multiplex PCR; TCRdb holds only in-frame clones, not every one. The sample consists of about 34,000 clones, 87% of them appearing once. This clone was observed a single time. The antigen remains unidentified. One junction end disagrees with the germline gene, perhaps due to a read error. The CDR3 runs to 13 residues. Germline CDR1 and CDR2: MNHEY and SVGAGI.

This receptor was identified in a young woman with glioma. The chain uses TRBV6-5 and TRBJ2-6; D is unresolved. This specimen consisted of PBMCs, obtained from a glioma patient whose treatment included an IDH1 peptide vaccine. The CDR3 loop is CASRYPGANVLTF. In DNA, the CDR3 is TGTGCCAGCCGTTATCCCGGGGCCAACGTCCTGACTTTC.